This is a list of T cell receptor beta chains from one sample in a study of T cells after yellow fever vaccination. TCRdb processed the 5' RACE reads anew with MiXCR; each CDR3 protein has one entry. The top ten clones hold 3% to 4% of a sample with about 300,000 distinct CDR3 sequences, around 8.6% of them seen once. The sequencing here drew on CD4+ T cells sorted from PBMCs, taken 5 days after the yellow fever booster vaccination. The receptors were gathered from a man between 18 and 35 years old who received the YFV17D yellow fever vaccine. Both conserved end residues are part of each CDR3. The D gene is left open where the match is weak. Some rows have no size entry. The others give once, few or many, or a class for an expanded clone.

CDR3aa	CDR3nt	abundance	d_gene	j_gene	v_gene
CASSLNSGLDEQFF	TGTGCCAGCAGCTTAAACAGCGGTTTGGATGAGCAGTTCTTC	few	NA	TRBJ2-1	TRBV7-3
CASSPDRVRVANIQYF	TGTGCCAGCAGCCCAGATAGGGTACGGGTTGCGAACATTCAGTACTTC	NA	NA	TRBJ2-4	TRBV11-2
CASSPWEGQGANEKLFF	TGTGCCAGCTCACCATGGGAAGGACAGGGGGCTAATGAAAAACTGTTTTTT	NA	TRBD1	TRBJ1-4	TRBV18
CATSRDPYPGEGYTF	TGTGCCACCAGCAGAGATCCGTACCCAGGGGAAGGCTACACCTTC	NA	NA	TRBJ1-2	TRBV15
CASSNETPHLNTEAFF	TGTGCCAGCAGCAATGAGACACCACACCTAAACACTGAAGCTTTCTTT	many	NA	TRBJ1-1	TRBV21-1
CSARDPVGAPDTQYF	TGCAGTGCTAGAGATCCAGTGGGGGCCCCAGATACGCAGTATTTT	few	NA	TRBJ2-3	TRBV20-1
CASSLGTAGGNTIYF	TGTGCCAGCAGCTTGGGAACGGCTGGGGGAAACACCATATATTTT	once	NA	TRBJ1-3	TRBV5-5
CASSLGGRVYGYTF	TGTGCCAGCAGTTTAGGGGGGCGAGTCTATGGCTACACCTTC	many	NA	TRBJ1-2	TRBV12-3/TRBV12-4
CASSEDRFGVETQYF	TGTGCCAGCAGTGAAGACCGTTTCGGGGTAGAGACCCAGTACTTC	few	NA	TRBJ2-5	TRBV2
CASSPDRGGKTQYF	TGTGCCAGCAGCCCCGACAGGGGAGGAAAGACCCAGTACTTC	NA	TRBD1	TRBJ2-5	TRBV7-2
CSAADRTSVREQFF	TGCAGTGCTGCCGACCGGACTAGCGTACGTGAGCAGTTCTTC	NA	TRBD2	TRBJ2-1	TRBV20-1
CSARIRNEQFF	TGCAGTGCTAGGATCCGGAATGAGCAGTTCTTC	NA	NA	TRBJ2-1	TRBV20-1
CASSPRGATDTQYF	TGTGCCAGCAGCCCGAGGGGGGCCACAGATACGCAGTATTTT	NA	NA	TRBJ2-3	TRBV9
CASSVTGMGSRTEAFF	TGCGCCAGCAGCGTGACAGGGATGGGGTCGAGGACTGAAGCTTTCTTT	many	TRBD1	TRBJ1-1	TRBV5-1
CASSLEGTPPTEAFF	TGCGCCAGCAGCTTGGAGGGGACACCCCCCACTGAAGCTTTCTTT	few	NA	TRBJ1-1	TRBV5-1
CASSIGPSAEDTQYF	TGTGCCAGCAGCATCGGACCGTCGGCGGAGGATACGCAGTATTTT	NA	NA	TRBJ2-3	TRBV9
CASYQTGTNTEAFF	TGCGCCAGCTATCAGACAGGGACTAACACTGAAGCTTTCTTT	NA	TRBD1	TRBJ1-1	TRBV4-1
CASVDRDDTEAFF	TGTGCCAGCGTCGACAGGGACGACACTGAAGCTTTCTTT	few	TRBD1	TRBJ1-1	TRBV7-9
CSARESGRTEAFF	TGCAGTGCTAGAGAGTCAGGGAGGACTGAAGCTTTCTTT	NA	NA	TRBJ1-1	TRBV20-1
CASSEGGGGLLAKNIQYF	TGTGCCAGCAGCGAGGGAGGTGGGGGACTTTTAGCCAAAAACATTCAGTACTTC	many	NA	TRBJ2-4	TRBV9
CASSHPPRWGEQETQYF	TGTGCCAGCAGCCACCCCCCGAGATGGGGGGAGCAAGAGACCCAGTACTTC	few	NA	TRBJ2-5	TRBV4-2
CASSSGTGVMGARKPHTGELFF	TGTGCCAGCAGCTCCGGGACAGGGGTTATGGGGGCACGCAAACCCCACACCGGGGAGCTGTTTTTT	NA	TRBD1	TRBJ2-2	TRBV7-9
CSVEGFGTSGGMEQFF	TGCAGCGTTGAGGGTTTCGGGACTAGCGGGGGGATGGAGCAGTTCTTC	few	TRBD2	TRBJ2-1	TRBV29-1
CASSLNQGLGDTQYF	TGCGCCAGCAGCCTGAATCAGGGTTTGGGAGATACGCAGTATTTT	few	NA	TRBJ2-3	TRBV4-1
CASSLEVFTEAFF	TGTGCCAGCAGCTTAGAGGTTTTCACTGAAGCTTTCTTT	few	NA	TRBJ1-1	TRBV5-5
CASSSPPTSGGAYEQFF	TGTGCCAGCAGCTCTCCCCCGACTAGCGGGGGGGCTTATGAGCAGTTCTTC	few	TRBD2	TRBJ2-1	TRBV3-1
CASTPGPRFDTEAFF	TGTGCCAGCACCCCAGGGCCGAGGTTTGACACTGAAGCTTTCTTT	many	NA	TRBJ1-1	TRBV7-2
CASSTTGQNTEAFF	TGTGCCAGCAGTACGACAGGGCAGAACACTGAAGCTTTCTTT	many	TRBD1	TRBJ1-1	TRBV6-2/TRBV6-3
CERASGANVLTF	TGTGAGAGAGCGTCTGGGGCCAACGTCCTGACTTTC	NA	NA	TRBJ2-6	TRBV28
CASSPGRNNEQFF	TGTGCCAGCAGCCCAGGACGGAACAATGAGCAGTTCTTC	many	NA	TRBJ2-1	TRBV5-4
CASSLGVGGSPLHF	TGTGCCAGCAGCTTAGGGGTCGGGGGTTCACCCCTCCACTTT	NA	NA	TRBJ1-6	TRBV7-2
CASSLLGNTGELFF	TGTGCCAGCAGCTTGCTCGGGAACACCGGGGAGCTGTTTTTT	NA	NA	TRBJ2-2	TRBV11-2
CASRNPGNQPQHF	TGTGCCAGCAGAAACCCCGGAAATCAGCCCCAGCATTTT	few	NA	TRBJ1-5	TRBV6-6